The 9 T cell receptor beta chains in this list originate from one sample, sequenced in a study of blood T cell repertoires in COVID-19. Sequencing used immunoSEQ multiplex PCR; TCRdb keeps in-frame clones, though not all of them. The sample has roughly 220,000 clones, just under 85% seen once; the top ten hold about 1.3%. Sequencing was carried out using PBMCs or T cells enriched from blood (not recorded which). These receptors originate from a woman aged 35 to 49 with acute COVID-19.

CDR3 loop: CASSSPGRGGYNEQFF. CDR3 sequence (DNA): TGTGCCAGCAGCTCGCCCGGTCGGGGGGGTTACAATGAGCAGTTCTTC. The chain is built from TRBV7-9 and TRBJ2-1; 8 nucleotides agree with TRBD2. Germline lookup yields CDR1 SEHNR and CDR2 FQNEAQ (reference sequence). Germline trimming cut 4 bases from V and 4 bases from J; bases unmatched to any gene: 9. The CDR3 sequence is 16 residues long.

This chain connects TRBV2 to TRBJ2-3; 10 bases fit TRBD2. V lost 11 bases and J lost 6; bases outside the gene matches: 5. The CDR3 runs 12 residues. Germline CDR1 reads SNHLY; CDR2 reads FYNNEI. For the CDR3, the DNA is TGTGCCGGAGCGGGGGGGGTGGATACGCAGTATTTT. It encodes CAGAGGVDTQYF.

This chain connects TRBV5-1 to TRBJ2-2; no firm D call. The CDR3 is 14 residues long. From germline, CDR1 is SGHRS and CDR2 YFSETQ. V was clipped by 2 bases and J by 4 bases, with 9 bases between them. The CDR3 spells CASSFSGSTGELFF. The CDR3 DNA follows: TGCGCCAGCAGCTTTTCAGGATCCACCGGGGAGCTGTTTTTT.

The rearrangement links TRBV30 to TRBJ2-7, with TRBD1 matching 7 bases. Unmatched junction bases numbered 13, after V lost 8 bases and J lost 6 bases. The germline V gene encodes CDR1 GTSNPN and CDR2 SVGIG (reference sequence). The CDR3 loop spans 13 amino acids. The CDR3 coding sequence is TGTGCCCGGGCCGGGCAGGGGGTCGGCGAGCAGTACTTC. This sequence encodes CARAGQGVGEQYF.

A single count supports this clone. The rearrangement joins TRBV19 to TRBJ2-1, with a tentative D call TRBD1 (5 bases). Germline CDR1 is LNHDA and CDR2 is SQIVND (reference sequence). The CDR3 extends over 14 amino acids. V shed 3 bases and J shed 2 bases, with 8 bases lying between them. Written as DNA, the CDR3 is TGTGCCAGTAGTATTGGGGCCCCCTACAATGAGCAGTTCTTC. Protein sequence: CASSIGAPYNEQFF.

The gene calls are TRBV7-2 and TRBJ2-2; 10 bases are a match to TRBD1. The germline V gene has CDR1 SGHTA and CDR2 FQGNSA. This CDR3 has 16 amino acids. Unmatched junction bases numbered 3, after V lost 4 bases and J lost 1 base. The CDR3 region has the DNA TGTGCCAGCAGCTCGACAGGGGGCCGGAACACCGGGGAGCTGTTTTTT. It codes for CASSSTGGRNTGELFF. The whole variable domain, remainder taken from reference TRBV7-2 and TRBJ2-2, is GAGVSQSPSNKVTEKGKDVELRCDPISGHTALYWYRQSLGQGLEFLIYFQGNSAPDKSGLPSDRFSAERTGGSVSTLTIQRTQQEDSAVYLCASSSTGGRNTGELFFGEGSRLTVL.

This CDR3 is CASSGTSGYEQYF. The DNA for the CDR3 is TGTGCCAGCAGCGGGACTAGCGGCTACGAGCAGTACTTC. The chain recombines TRBV27 with TRBJ2-7; 11 positions match TRBD2. CDR3 length: 13 amino acids. From germline, CDR1 is MNHEY and CDR2 SMNVEV (reference sequence). Unmatched junction bases numbered 1, after V lost 6 bases and J lost 3 bases.

This clone has just one count. The chain uses TRBV13 and TRBJ2-7, with TRBD1 as a possible D gene (5 bases). The CDR3 is 16 residues long. Trimming left V 0 bases short and J 7 bases short, with 19 bases between. Germline loops: CDR1 PRHDT, CDR2 FYEKMQ (reference sequence). CDR3 sequence (DNA): TGTGCCAGCAGCTTAGGGTTAGCAGGGCTCGGCTGGGAGCAGTACTTC. Protein sequence: CASSLGLAGLGWEQYF.

CDR3 residues: CATSDLDRGEQYF. CDR3 nucleotides: TGTGCCACCAGTGATTTGGACAGGGGCGAGCAGTACTTC. The chain recombines TRBV24-1 with TRBJ2-7, with 8 nucleotides matching TRBD1. From germline, CDR1 is KGHDR and CDR2 SFDVKD. This CDR3 is built from 13 residues. V shed 0 bases and J 6 bases; nucleotides not matched to a gene: 0.